This record looks at one TCR beta chain sequence and its context. The antigen is unknown. Researchers amplified the TCR beta CDR3 regions from RNA transcripts. The HTBI primer set drove a first-round RT-PCR of the TCR CDR3. TCRdb processed the multiplex PCR reads anew with MiXCR; each CDR3 protein has one entry. The table records approximately 400,000 distinct CDR3 sequences, about 14% of them present only once. Trimming shortened V by 2 bases and J by 4 bases, and 15 bases separated the two germline ends. The CDR3 is 16 amino acids. CDR1 SGHTA and CDR2 FQGTGA come from the germline V gene. The data are from a study of T cells in Graves' hyperthyroidism and ophthalmopathy. On the study more broadly: Peripheral blood was acquired at first diagnosis, ahead of any therapy whatsoever. Notes on the study in general: A model of 13 V-J pairs discriminated ophthalmopathy from stable hyperthyroidism. With a median lead of around 6.7 months before onset, the model predicted ophthalmopathy.

The PBMCs were sourced from fresh peripheral blood (less than 11 ml). The specimen was blood. The rearrangement links TRBV7-3 to TRBJ2-1; D gene unclear. This receptor was identified in a woman between 25 and 40 years old with Graves' ophthalmopathy. CDR3 in amino acids: CASSLFSGGPYNEQFF. The DNA of the CDR3 is TGTGCCAGCAGCTTATTCTCTGGCGGACCTTACAATGAGCAGTTCTTC.